The clone carrying this T cell receptor (beta chain) was detected once. Trimming shortened V by 4 bases and J by 1 base, and 7 bases separated the two germline ends. CDR3 length equals 13 residues. The germline CDR1 and CDR2 sequences are KGHSH and LQKENI. The method was immunoSEQ multiplex PCR; TCRdb's version includes in-frame clones alone and lacks a portion of them. The profile shows more than 60,000 clones, approximately 83% of them singletons. This entry is derived from a study of T cell responses to AZD1222 COVID-19 vaccine. The specimen was peripheral blood, collected on day 0 of AZD1222 vaccination. This clonotype originated in an adult in good health. The rearrangement links TRBV18 to TRBJ1-1; possible D gene TRBD1, 5 bases. CDR3 sequence reads: CASSLTGNTEAFF. CDR3 DNA: TGTGCCAGCTCACTCACAGGGAACACTGAAGCTTTCTTT.